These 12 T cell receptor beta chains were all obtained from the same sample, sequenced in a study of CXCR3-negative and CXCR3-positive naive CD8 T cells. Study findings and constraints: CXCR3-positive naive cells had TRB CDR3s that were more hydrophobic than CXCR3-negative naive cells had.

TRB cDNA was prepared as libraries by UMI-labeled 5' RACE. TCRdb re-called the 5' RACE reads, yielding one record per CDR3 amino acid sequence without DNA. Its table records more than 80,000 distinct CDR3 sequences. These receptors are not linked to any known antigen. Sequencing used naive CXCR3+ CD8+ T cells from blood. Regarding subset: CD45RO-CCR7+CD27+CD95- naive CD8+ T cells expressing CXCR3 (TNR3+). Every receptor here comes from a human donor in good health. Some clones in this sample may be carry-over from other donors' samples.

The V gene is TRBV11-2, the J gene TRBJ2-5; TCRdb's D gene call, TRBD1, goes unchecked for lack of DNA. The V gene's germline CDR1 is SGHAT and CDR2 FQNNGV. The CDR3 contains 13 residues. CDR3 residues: CASRSGARETQYF.

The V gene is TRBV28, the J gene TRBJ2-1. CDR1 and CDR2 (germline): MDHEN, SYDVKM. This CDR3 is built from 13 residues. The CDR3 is CASSEGQLNEQFF.

The CDR3 sequence is CASRTGQGHNEQFF. The J gene is TRBJ2-1, the V gene TRBV2; the D gene TCRdb calls, TRBD1, cannot be checked with no DNA. Germline V gene sequence: CDR1 SNHLY, CDR2 FYNNEI. The CDR3 is 14 residues long.

CDR3 in amino acids: CASSLEGAGEDQPQHF. The chain carries TRBV12-3 or TRBV12-4 and TRBJ1-5; TCRdb outputs TRBD1, but without DNA this stays unchecked. The CDR3 covers 16 residues.

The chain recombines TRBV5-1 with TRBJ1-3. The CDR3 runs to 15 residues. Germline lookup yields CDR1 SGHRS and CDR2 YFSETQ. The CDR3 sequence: CASSLEGSSGNTIYF.

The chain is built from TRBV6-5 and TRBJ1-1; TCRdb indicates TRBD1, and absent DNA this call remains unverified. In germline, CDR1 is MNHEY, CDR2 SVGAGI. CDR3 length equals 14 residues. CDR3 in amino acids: CASSYSGVNTEAFF.

This chain's CDR3 is CASSGARPVGGANVLTF. This chain joins TRBV6-1 and TRBJ2-6. The V gene's germline CDR1 is MNHNS and CDR2 SASEGT. CDR3 length equals 17 residues.

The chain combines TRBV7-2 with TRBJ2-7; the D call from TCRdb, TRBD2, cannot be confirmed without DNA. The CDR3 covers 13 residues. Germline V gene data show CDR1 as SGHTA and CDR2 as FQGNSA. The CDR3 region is CASSFFRAEEQYF.

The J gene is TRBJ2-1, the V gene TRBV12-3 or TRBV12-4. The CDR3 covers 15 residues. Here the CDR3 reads CASSFSGSSYNEQFF.

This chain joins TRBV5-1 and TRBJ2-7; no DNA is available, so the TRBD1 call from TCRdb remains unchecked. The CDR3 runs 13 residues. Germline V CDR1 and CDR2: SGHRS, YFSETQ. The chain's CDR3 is CASSWGQAAEQYF.

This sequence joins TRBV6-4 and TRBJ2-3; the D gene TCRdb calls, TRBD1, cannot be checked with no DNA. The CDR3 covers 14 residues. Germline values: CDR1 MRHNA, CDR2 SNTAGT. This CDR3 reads CASSGSTAPDTQYF.

The CDR3 protein is CSASGFRTYEQYF. The V and J genes are TRBV20-1 and TRBJ2-7. CDR1 is DFQATT, CDR2 SNEGSKA, per germline (reference sequence). This CDR3 has 13 residues.